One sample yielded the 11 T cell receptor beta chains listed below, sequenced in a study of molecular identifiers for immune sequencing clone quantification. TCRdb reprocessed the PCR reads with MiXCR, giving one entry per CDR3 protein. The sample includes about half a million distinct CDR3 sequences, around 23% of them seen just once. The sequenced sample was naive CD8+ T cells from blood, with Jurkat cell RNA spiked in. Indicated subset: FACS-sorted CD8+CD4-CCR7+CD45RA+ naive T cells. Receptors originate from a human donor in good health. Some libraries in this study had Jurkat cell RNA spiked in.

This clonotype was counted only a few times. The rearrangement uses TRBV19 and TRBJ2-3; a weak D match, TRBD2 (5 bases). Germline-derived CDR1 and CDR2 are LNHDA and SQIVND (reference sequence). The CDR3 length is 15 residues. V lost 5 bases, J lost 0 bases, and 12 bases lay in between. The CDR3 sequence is CASSVLDISTDTQYF. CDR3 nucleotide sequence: TGTGCCAGTAGTGTACTAGATATTAGCACAGATACGCAGTATTTT.

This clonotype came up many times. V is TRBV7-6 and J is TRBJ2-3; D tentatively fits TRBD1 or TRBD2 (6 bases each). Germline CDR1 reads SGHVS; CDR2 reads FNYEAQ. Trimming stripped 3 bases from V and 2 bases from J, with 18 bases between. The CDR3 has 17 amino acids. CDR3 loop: CASSLIGGPSSTDTQYF. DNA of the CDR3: TGTGCCAGCAGCTTGATCGGGGGCCCCTCATCCACAGATACGCAGTATTTT.

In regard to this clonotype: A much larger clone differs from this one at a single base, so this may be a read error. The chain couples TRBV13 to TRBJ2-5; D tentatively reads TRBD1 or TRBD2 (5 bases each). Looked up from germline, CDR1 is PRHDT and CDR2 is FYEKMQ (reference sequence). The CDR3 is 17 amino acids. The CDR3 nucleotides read TGTGCCAGCAGCTTTCGCACATCCGAGGGGCTTCAAGAGACCCAGTGCTTC. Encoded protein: CASSFRTSEGLQETQCF. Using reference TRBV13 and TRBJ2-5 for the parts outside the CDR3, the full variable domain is AAGVIQSPRHLIKEKRETATLKCYPIPRHDTVYWYQQGPGQDPQFLISFYEKMQSDKGSIPDRFSAQQFSDYHSELNMSSLELGDSALYFCASSFRTSEGLQETQCFGPGTRLLVL.

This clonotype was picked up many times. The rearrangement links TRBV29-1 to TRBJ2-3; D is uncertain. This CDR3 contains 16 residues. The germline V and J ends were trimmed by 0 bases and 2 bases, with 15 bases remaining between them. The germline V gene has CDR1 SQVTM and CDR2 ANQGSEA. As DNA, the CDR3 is TGCAGCGTTGAAGAGGAAGTACTGGAACCCACAGATACGCAGTATTTT. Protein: CSVEEEVLEPTDTQYF.

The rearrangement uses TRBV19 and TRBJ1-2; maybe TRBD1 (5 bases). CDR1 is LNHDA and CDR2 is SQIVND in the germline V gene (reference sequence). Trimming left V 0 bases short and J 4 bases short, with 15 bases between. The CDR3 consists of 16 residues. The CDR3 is CASSIDLKGLPYGYTF. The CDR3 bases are TGTGCCAGTAGTATAGATCTCAAGGGGCTACCCTATGGCTACACCTTC.

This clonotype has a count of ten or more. For the CDR3, the DNA is TGCGCCAGCAGCCAATTCGCAGGGGGCGGCACAGATACGCAGTATTTT. Translation: CASSQFAGGGTDTQYF. The rearrangement links TRBV4-1 to TRBJ2-3; 8 nucleotides line up with TRBD1. The CDR3 has 16 residues. V shed 2 bases and J 1 base; nucleotides not matched to a gene: 5. Germline-derived CDR1 and CDR2 are MGHRA and YSYEKL.

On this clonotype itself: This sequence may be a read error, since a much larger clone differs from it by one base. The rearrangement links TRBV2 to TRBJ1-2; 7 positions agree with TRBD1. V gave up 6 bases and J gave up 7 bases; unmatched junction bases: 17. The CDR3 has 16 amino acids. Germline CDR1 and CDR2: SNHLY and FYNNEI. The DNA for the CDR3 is TGTGCCAGCAGAGCTTCCCGGGACAGCACGCTCTTTGGCTACACCTTC. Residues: CASRASRDSTLFGYTF.

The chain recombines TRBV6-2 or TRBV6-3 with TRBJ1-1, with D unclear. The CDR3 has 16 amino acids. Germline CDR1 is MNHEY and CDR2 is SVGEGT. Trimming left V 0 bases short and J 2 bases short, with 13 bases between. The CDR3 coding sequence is TGTGCCAGCAGTTACTCGTTCTCAGGAGTAAACACTGAAGCTTTCTTT. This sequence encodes CASSYSFSGVNTEAFF.

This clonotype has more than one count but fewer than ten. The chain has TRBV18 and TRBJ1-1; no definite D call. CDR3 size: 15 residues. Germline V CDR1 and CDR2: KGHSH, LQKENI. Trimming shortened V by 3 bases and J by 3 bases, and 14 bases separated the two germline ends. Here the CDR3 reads CASSPERARYTEAFF. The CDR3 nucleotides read TGTGCCAGCTCACCGGAACGGGCTCGGTACACTGAAGCTTTCTTT.

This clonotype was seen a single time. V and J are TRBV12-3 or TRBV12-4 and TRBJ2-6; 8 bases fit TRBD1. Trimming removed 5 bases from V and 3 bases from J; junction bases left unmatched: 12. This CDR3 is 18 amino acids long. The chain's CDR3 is CASSAPGQGAGGANVLTF. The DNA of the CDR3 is TGTGCCAGCAGTGCCCCCGGACAGGGAGCCGGTGGGGCCAACGTCCTGACTTTC.

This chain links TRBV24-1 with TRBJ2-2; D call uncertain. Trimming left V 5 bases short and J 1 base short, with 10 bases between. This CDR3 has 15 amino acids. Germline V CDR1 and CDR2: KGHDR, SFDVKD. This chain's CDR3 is CATSVLEQNTGELFF. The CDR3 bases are TGTGCCACCAGTGTTTTAGAGCAGAACACCGGGGAGCTGTTTTTT.